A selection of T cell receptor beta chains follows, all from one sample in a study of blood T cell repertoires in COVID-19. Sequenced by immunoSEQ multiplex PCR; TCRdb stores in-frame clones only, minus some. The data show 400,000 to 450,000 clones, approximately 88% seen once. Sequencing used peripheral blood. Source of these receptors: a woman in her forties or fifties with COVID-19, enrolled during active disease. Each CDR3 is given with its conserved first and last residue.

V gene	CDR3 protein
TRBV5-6	CASSYGAREKPQHF
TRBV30	CAWSPSGYHEQYF
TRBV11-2	CASSFFVEGNTEAFF
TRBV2	CASSPGLEGTEAFF
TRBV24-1	CATARTGETGELFF
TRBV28	CASSPDRLYGYTF
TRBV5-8	CASSQGDLNQPQHF
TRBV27	CASSLTHGGRAYGYTF
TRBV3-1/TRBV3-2	CASSSRTGEVTEAFF
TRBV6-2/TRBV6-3	CASSWVGAYEQYF